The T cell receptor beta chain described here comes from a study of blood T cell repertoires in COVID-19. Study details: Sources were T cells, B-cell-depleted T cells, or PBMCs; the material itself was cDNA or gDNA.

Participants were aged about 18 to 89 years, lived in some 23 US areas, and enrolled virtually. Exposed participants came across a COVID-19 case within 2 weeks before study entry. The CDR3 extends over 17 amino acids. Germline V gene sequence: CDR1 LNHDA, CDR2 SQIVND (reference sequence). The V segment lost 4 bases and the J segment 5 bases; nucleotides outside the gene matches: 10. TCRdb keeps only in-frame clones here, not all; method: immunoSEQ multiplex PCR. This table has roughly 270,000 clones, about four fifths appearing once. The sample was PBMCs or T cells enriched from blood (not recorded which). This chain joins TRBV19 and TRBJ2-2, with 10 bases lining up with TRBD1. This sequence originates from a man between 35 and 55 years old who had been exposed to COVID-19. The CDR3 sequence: CASSRFRTGGNTGELFF. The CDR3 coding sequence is TGTGCCAGTAGTAGGTTTCGGACAGGGGGGAATACCGGGGAGCTGTTTTTT. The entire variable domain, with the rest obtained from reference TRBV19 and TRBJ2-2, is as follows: DGGITQSPKYLFRKEGQNVTLSCEQNLNHDAMYWYRQDPGQGLRLIYYSQIVNDFQKGDIAEGYSVSREKKESFPLTVTSAQKNPTAFYLCASSRFRTGGNTGELFFGEGSRLTVL.